This entry lists 9 T cell receptor beta chains sequenced from one sample in a study of blood T cell repertoires in COVID-19. The table came from immunoSEQ multiplex PCR; TCRdb's copy has only in-frame clones and leaves some out. The sample consists of 100,000 to 150,000 clones, approximately 90% of them appearing once. Sample: peripheral blood. Source of these receptors: a human donor in a cohort sampled during active COVID-19.

CDR3 residues: CASQSGVSYEQYF. CDR3 DNA: TGTGCCAGCCAATCGGGGGTCTCCTACGAGCAGTACTTC. This chain connects TRBV2 to TRBJ2-7, with D possibly matching TRBD2 (6 bases). The V gene's germline CDR1 is SNHLY and CDR2 FYNNEI. Trimming took 8 bases from V and 0 from J, leaving 11 bases between them. This CDR3 comprises 13 residues.

The genes are TRBV30 and TRBJ1-6; 7 bases are shared with TRBD1. The CDR3 is made up of 16 amino acids. CDR1 is GTSNPN and CDR2 is SVGIG in the germline V gene (reference sequence). J gave up 9 bases and V 0 bases, and 11 bases lay outside the gene matches. CDR3 region: CAWSVGQPGEGSPLHF. DNA of the CDR3: TGTGCCTGGAGTGTGGGACAGCCGGGAGAGGGTTCACCCCTCCACTTT. Using reference TRBV30 and TRBJ1-6 for the parts outside the CDR3, the full variable domain is SQTIHQWPATLVQPVGSPLSLECTVEGTSNPNLYWYRQAAGRGLQLLFYSVGIGQISSEVPQNLSASRPQDRQFILSSKKLLLSDSGFYLCAWSVGQPGEGSPLHFGNGTRLTVT.

In this sample, this clone turned up once. The chain recombines TRBV10-1 with TRBJ1-1; a weak D match, TRBD1 (6 bases). There are 14 residues in the CDR3. Germline CDR1 reads WNHNN; CDR2 reads SYGVQD (reference sequence). The V and J ends lost 4 bases and 4 bases respectively, with 13 bases between them. CDR3 coding DNA: TGCGCCAGCAGTGTGACTCGAGGGGGCACTGAAGCTTTCTTT. It is translated as CASSVTRGGTEAFF.

The chain uses TRBV30 and TRBJ2-3, with TRBD2 identical over 9 bases. The length of the CDR3 is 17 residues. V lost 3 bases, J lost 2 bases, and 12 bases stayed unmatched. Germline CDR1 and CDR2: GTSNPN and SVGIG (reference sequence). The CDR3 here is CAWRGSGGPLPTDTQYF. CDR3 sequence (DNA): TGTGCCTGGAGGGGGAGCGGGGGGCCTCTCCCCACAGATACGCAGTATTTT.

V usage is TRBV7-9 and J usage is TRBJ2-1; possible D gene TRBD1, 5 bases. The V end lost 5 bases, the J end lost 4 bases, and 12 bases lay between the germline ends. The CDR3 consists of 14 residues. CDR1 and CDR2 from the germline V gene are SEHNR and FQNEAQ (reference sequence). The CDR3 nucleotides read TGTGCCAGCAGCCTAGGGGCGAGTTACAATGAGCAGTTCTTC. This gives the protein CASSLGASYNEQFF.

The chain is built from TRBV28 and TRBJ2-7; tentative D call: TRBD1 (6 bases). From germline, CDR1 is MDHEN and CDR2 SYDVKM. The V and J ends lost 4 bases and 7 bases respectively, with 23 bases between them. The CDR3 consists of 16 residues. The CDR3 sequence: CASSSKTGPHRREQYF. The DNA of the CDR3 is TGTGCCAGCAGTTCAAAGACAGGTCCCCATCGTAGGGAGCAGTACTTC.

V usage is TRBV19 and J usage is TRBJ2-3; 10 nucleotides align to TRBD2. The germline V gene encodes CDR1 LNHDA and CDR2 SQIVND (reference sequence). Losses at the gene ends were 5 bases for V and 5 bases for J; bases not matched to a gene: 4. The CDR3 totals 14 residues. Here the CDR3 reads CASSERGGKDTQYF. The CDR3, as DNA: TGTGCCAGTAGTGAGCGGGGGGGAAAAGATACGCAGTATTTT.

This clone was detected once. The chain employs TRBV19 and TRBJ1-1; possible D gene TRBD1, 5 bases. Looked up from germline, CDR1 is LNHDA and CDR2 is SQIVND (reference sequence). Trimming removed 3 bases from V and 3 bases from J, with 8 bases in between. This CDR3 spans 13 amino acids. The CDR3 sequence: CASSMKGDTEAFF. The CDR3 coding sequence is TGTGCCAGTAGTATGAAAGGGGACACTGAAGCTTTCTTT.

The rearrangement joins TRBV7-2 to TRBJ2-3; possible D gene TRBD1, 6 bases. CDR3 length equals 13 residues. Germline CDR1 and CDR2: SGHTA and FQGNSA. Trimming stripped 5 bases from V and 7 bases from J, with 13 bases between. CDR3 region: CASSPTGRNTQYF. The CDR3, as DNA: TGTGCCAGCAGCCCAACAGGGAGAAATACGCAGTATTTT.